These T cell receptor beta chains were read from a single sample in a study of CD8 T cells in Susac syndrome. TCRdb re-called the immunoSEQ multiplex PCR reads with MiXCR, one entry per CDR3 protein. Of nearly 200,000 distinct CDR3 sequences detected, about 95% appear once; the ten largest clones hold under 0.095%. Sequencing was performed on CD4+ T cells from PBMCs. Every receptor here comes from a human donor with multiple sclerosis. Both conserved end residues are part of each CDR3. Fields, in order: D gene, V gene, J gene, clone size, CDR3 protein, CDR3 DNA. The D gene is left open where the match is weak. Clone sizes are given selectively: once, few, many, or a class where the clone is expanded.

TRBD2,TRBV19,TRBJ2-1,NA,CASSKQSGTSIDNEQFF,TGTGCCAGTAGTAAGCAGTCCGGGACTAGTATAGACAATGAGCAGTTCTTC
NA,TRBV6-2/TRBV6-3,TRBJ2-5,NA,CASTYRTSETQYF,TGTGCCAGCACCTACAGGACTTCAGAGACCCAGTACTTC
NA,TRBV14,TRBJ2-3,NA,CASSPQGTSTDTQYF,TGTGCCAGCAGCCCTCAAGGGACATCCACAGATACGCAGTATTTT
NA,TRBV29-1,TRBJ2-7,NA,CSVDSGNDEQYF,TGCAGCGTTGATTCGGGGAACGACGAGCAGTACTTC
NA,TRBV7-3,TRBJ2-3,NA,CASSPAQADTQYF,TGTGCCAGCAGTCCCGCCCAGGCAGATACGCAGTATTTT
NA,TRBV4-1,TRBJ1-5,NA,CASRQTFRDNQPQHF,TGCGCCAGCAGACAAACCTTCAGGGACAATCAGCCCCAGCATTTT
TRBD2,TRBV29-1,TRBJ2-1,NA,CSVVGAGGSYNEQFF,TGCAGCGTTGTTGGAGCGGGGGGTTCCTACAATGAGCAGTTCTTC
TRBD1,TRBV9,TRBJ1-6,once,CASSTGQGDSPLHF,TGTGCCAGCAGCACAGGACAGGGTGATTCACCCCTCCACTTT
NA,TRBV30,TRBJ2-1,NA,CAWSVLLGAYNEQFF,TGTGCCTGGAGTGTTCTGTTGGGGGCCTACAATGAGCAGTTCTTC
TRBD1,TRBV20-1,TRBJ2-2,NA,CSARKGQGAGELFF,TGCAGTGCTAGGAAAGGACAGGGGGCCGGGGAGCTGTTTTTT
NA,TRBV12-3/TRBV12-4,TRBJ1-2,NA,CASSRGRYDGYTF,TGTGCCAGCAGTCGGGGCAGGTATGACGGCTACACCTTC
NA,TRBV3-1,TRBJ2-5,NA,CASRLGGQETQYF,TGTGCCAGCAGGCTCGGGGGCCAAGAGACCCAGTACTTC
NA,TRBV6-2/TRBV6-3,TRBJ2-7,NA,CASSIPATYEQYF,TGTGCCAGCAGTATTCCGGCGACCTACGAGCAGTACTTC
NA,TRBV27,TRBJ2-3,NA,CASSSRSVADTQYF,TGTGCCAGCAGTTCCCGGAGTGTGGCAGATACGCAGTATTTT
NA,TRBV25-1,TRBJ2-7,NA,CASSEFGRYEQYF,TGTGCCAGCAGTGAATTCGGACGCTACGAGCAGTACTTC
NA,TRBV11-2,TRBJ2-1,NA,CASSFESYNEQFF,TGTGCCAGCAGCTTCGAGTCGTACAATGAGCAGTTCTTC
NA,TRBV20-1,TRBJ1-6,NA,CSALRLGDQFSPLHF,TGCAGTGCATTAAGATTGGGGGACCAATTTTCACCCCTCCACTTT
NA,TRBV14,TRBJ1-2,NA,CASSQLGDPTLFGYTF,TGTGCCAGCAGCCAGCTGGGGGATCCAACCCTCTTTGGCTACACCTTC
TRBD1,TRBV12-3/TRBV12-4,TRBJ1-5,NA,CASSLKTGIVGQPQHF,TGTGCCAGCAGCTTGAAGACAGGGATCGTCGGTCAGCCCCAGCATTTT
NA,TRBV20-1,TRBJ1-2,NA,CSAARGAEGYTF,TGCAGTGCCGCGCGGGGGGCGGAAGGCTACACCTTC
NA,TRBV7-3,TRBJ2-5,NA,CASSLAGWMETQYF,TGTGCCAGCAGCTTAGCAGGGTGGATGGAGACCCAGTACTTC
NA,TRBV7-3,TRBJ2-2,once,CASRSLNTGELFF,TGTGCCAGCAGGTCCCTTAACACCGGGGAGCTGTTTTTT
NA,TRBV20-1,TRBJ2-3,NA,CSAPSASSTDTQYF,TGCAGTGCTCCGAGCGCGTCTAGCACAGATACGCAGTATTTT
NA,TRBV10-3,TRBJ2-5,NA,CAIRAPYF,TGTGCCATCAGGGCTCCGTACTTC
TRBD2,TRBV7-3,TRBJ2-1,NA,CASSLGREGRNEQFF,TGTGCCAGCAGCTTAGGGCGGGAGGGCCGCAATGAGCAGTTCTTC
NA,TRBV6-1,TRBJ2-5,NA,CASSGREQETQYF,TGTGCCAGCAGTGGCAGGGAGCAAGAGACCCAGTACTTC
TRBD1,TRBV6-4,TRBJ1-2,NA,CASSDDRGIGYTF,TGTGCCAGCAGTGATGACAGGGGGATAGGCTACACCTTC
NA,TRBV20-1,TRBJ1-1,NA,CSARIGGAGPEAFF,TGCAGTGCCCGAATAGGGGGGGCGGGACCTGAAGCTTTCTTT